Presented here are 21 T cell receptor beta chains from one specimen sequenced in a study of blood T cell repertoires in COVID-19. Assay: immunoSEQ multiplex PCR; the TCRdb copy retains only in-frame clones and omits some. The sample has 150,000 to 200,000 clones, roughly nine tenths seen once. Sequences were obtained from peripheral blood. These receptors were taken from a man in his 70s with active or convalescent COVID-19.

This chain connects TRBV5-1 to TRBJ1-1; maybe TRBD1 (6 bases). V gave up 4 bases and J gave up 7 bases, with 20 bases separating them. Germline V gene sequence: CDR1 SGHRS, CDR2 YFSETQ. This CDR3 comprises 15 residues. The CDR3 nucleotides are TGCGCCAGCAGCATGCCGGACAGATCGGAAAATGAAGCTTTCTTT. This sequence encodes CASSMPDRSENEAFF.

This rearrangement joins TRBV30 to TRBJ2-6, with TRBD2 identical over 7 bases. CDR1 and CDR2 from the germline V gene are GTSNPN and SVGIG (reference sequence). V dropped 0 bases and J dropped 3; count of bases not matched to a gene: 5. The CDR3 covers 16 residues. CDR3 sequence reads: CAWSVAGRGGANVLTF. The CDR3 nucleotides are TGTGCCTGGAGTGTAGCGGGGCGAGGTGGGGCCAACGTCCTGACTTTC.

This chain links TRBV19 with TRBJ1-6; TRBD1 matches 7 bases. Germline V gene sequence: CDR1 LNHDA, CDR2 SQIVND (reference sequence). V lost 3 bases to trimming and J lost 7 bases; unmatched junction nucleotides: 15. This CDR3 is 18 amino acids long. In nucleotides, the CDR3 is TGTGCCAGTAGTATCCTTGAGACAGGGAGCGGGTCGAATTCACCCCTCCACTTT. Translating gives CASSILETGSGSNSPLHF.

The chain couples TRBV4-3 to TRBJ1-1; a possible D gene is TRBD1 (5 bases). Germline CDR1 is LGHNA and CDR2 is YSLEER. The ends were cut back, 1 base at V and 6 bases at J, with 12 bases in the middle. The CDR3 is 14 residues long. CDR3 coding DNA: TGCGCCAGCAGCCAAGTGGGGCAATACGCTGAAGCTTTCTTT. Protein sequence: CASSQVGQYAEAFF.

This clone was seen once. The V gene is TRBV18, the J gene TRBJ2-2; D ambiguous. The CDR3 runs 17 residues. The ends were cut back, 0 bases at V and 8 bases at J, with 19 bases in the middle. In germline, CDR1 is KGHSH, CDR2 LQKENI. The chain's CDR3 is CASSPPAGFFNSGELFF. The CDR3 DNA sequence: TGTGCCAGCTCACCACCCGCCGGGTTTTTCAATTCGGGGGAGCTGTTTTTT.

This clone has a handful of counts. The CDR3 spells CASSGTGDQPQHF. The CDR3 bases are TGTGCCAGCAGCGGCACCGGGGATCAGCCCCAGCATTTT. This chain joins TRBV6-4 and TRBJ1-5; D not resolved. The V end was cut by 6 bases, the J end by 5 bases, with 11 bases between. CDR3 length: 13 residues. The germline V gene encodes CDR1 MRHNA and CDR2 SNTAGT.

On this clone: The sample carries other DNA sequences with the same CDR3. The CDR3 sequence: CASSLQGNQPQHF. The CDR3 region has the DNA TGTGCCAGCAGCTTACAGGGCAATCAGCCCCAGCATTTT. This rearrangement joins TRBV7-9 to TRBJ1-5; D call uncertain. From germline, CDR1 is SEHNR and CDR2 FQNEAQ (reference sequence). CDR3 length: 13 residues. V was pared by 2 bases and J by 2 bases, with 4 bases between.

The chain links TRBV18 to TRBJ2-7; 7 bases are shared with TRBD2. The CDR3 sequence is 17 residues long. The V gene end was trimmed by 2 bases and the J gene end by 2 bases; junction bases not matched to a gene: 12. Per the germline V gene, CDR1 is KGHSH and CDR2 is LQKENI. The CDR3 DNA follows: TGTGCCAGCTCACCATCGAACCACTGGGGGGGGGCCTACGAGCAGTACTTC. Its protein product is CASSPSNHWGGAYEQYF. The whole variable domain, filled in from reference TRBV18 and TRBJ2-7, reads NAGVMQNPRHLVRRRGQEARLRCSPMKGHSHVYWYRQLPEEGLKFMVYLQKENIIDESGMPKERFSAEFPKEGPSILRIQQVVRGDSAAYFCASSPSNHWGGAYEQYFGPGTRLTVT.

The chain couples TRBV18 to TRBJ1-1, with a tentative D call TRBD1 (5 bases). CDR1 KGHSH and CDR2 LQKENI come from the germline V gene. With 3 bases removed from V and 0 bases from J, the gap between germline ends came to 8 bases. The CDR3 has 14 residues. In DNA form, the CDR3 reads TGTGCCAGCTCACCCAGACAGTTGAACACTGAAGCTTTCTTT. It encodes CASSPRQLNTEAFF. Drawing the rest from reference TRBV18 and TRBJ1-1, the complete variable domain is NAGVMQNPRHLVRRRGQEARLRCSPMKGHSHVYWYRQLPEEGLKFMVYLQKENIIDESGMPKERFSAEFPKEGPSILRIQQVVRGDSAAYFCASSPRQLNTEAFFGQGTRLTVV.

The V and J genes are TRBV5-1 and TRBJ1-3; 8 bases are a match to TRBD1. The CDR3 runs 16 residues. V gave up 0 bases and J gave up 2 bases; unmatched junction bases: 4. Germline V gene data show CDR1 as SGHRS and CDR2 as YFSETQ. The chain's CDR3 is CASSLGVRGPGNTIYF. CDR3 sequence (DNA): TGCGCCAGCAGCTTGGGAGTCAGGGGGCCTGGAAACACCATATATTTT.

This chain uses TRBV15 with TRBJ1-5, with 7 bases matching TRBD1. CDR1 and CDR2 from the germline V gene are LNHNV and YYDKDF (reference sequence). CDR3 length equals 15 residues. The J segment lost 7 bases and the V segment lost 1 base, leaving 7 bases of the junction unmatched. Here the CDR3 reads CATSRVSGGGQPQHF. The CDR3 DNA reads TGTGCCACCAGCAGAGTTTCAGGGGGAGGACAGCCCCAGCATTTT.

The CDR3 region is CASSSIVPYTDTQYF. In DNA form, the CDR3 reads TGTGCCAGCAGCTCTATAGTTCCGTACACAGATACGCAGTATTTT. V and J are TRBV7-9 and TRBJ2-3, with no clear D. V lost 4 bases and J lost 2, with 13 bases in between. This CDR3 contains 15 residues. Germline V lookup: CDR1 SEHNR, CDR2 FQNEAQ (reference sequence).

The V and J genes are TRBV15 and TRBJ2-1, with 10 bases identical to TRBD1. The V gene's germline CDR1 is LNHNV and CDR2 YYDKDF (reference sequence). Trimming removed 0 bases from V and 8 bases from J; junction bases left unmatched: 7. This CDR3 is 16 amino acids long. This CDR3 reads CATSRDFLDRGYEQFF. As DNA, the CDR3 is TGTGCCACCAGCAGAGACTTCTTGGACAGGGGGTATGAGCAGTTCTTC.

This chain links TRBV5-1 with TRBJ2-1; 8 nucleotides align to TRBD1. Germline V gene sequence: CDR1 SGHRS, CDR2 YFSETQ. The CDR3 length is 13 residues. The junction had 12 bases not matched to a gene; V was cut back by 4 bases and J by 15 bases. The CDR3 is CASSQTASGGVFF. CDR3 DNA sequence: TGCGCCAGCAGCCAAACGGCCTCAGGGGGCGTGTTCTTC. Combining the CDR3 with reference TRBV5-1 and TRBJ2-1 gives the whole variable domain KAGVTQTPRYLIKTRGQQVTLSCSPISGHRSVSWYQQTPGQGLQFLFEYFSETQRNKGNFPGRFSGRQFSNSRSEMNVSTLELGDSALYLCASSQTASGGVFFGPGTRLTVL.

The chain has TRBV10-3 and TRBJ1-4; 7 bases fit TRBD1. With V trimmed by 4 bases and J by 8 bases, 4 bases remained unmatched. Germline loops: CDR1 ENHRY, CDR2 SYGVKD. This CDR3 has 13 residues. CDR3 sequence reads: CAISGGQQEKLFF. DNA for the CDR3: TGTGCCATCAGTGGGGGACAGCAAGAAAAACTGTTTTTT.

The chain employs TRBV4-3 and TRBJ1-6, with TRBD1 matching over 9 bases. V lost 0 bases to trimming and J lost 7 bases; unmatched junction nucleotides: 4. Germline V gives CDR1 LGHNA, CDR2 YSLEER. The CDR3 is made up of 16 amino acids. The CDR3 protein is CASSQDRGTGNSPLHF. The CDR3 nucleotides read TGCGCCAGCAGCCAAGATCGAGGGACAGGGAATTCACCCCTCCACTTT.

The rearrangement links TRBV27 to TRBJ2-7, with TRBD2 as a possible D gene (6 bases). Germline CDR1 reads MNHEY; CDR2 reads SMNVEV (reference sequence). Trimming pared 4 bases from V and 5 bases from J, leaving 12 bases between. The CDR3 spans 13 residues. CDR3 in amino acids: CASSSSRLDEQYF. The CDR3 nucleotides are TGTGCCAGCAGTTCCTCCCGACTAGACGAGCAGTACTTC.

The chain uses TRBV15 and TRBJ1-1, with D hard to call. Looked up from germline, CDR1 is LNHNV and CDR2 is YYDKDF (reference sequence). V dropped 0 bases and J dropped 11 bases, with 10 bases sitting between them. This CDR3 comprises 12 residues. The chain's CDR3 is CATSRDPALAFF. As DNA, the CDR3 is TGTGCCACCAGCAGAGATCCTGCACTGGCTTTCTTT.

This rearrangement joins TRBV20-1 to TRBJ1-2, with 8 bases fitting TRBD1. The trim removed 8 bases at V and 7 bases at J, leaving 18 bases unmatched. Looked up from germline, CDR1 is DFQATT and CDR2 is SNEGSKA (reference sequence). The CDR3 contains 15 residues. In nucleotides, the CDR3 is TGCAGTCCTACTGACAGGGGACAATTTACGGGTGGCTACACCTTC. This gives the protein CSPTDRGQFTGGYTF.

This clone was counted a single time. The DNA for the CDR3 is TGTGCCAGCAGTGTGATGGGAGTGCAGAGTGAAGCTTTCTTT. It is translated as CASSVMGVQSEAFF. J is TRBJ1-1 and V is TRBV25-1; the D is unclear. Germline values: CDR1 MGHDK, CDR2 SYGVNS. The V gene lost 4 bases and the J gene lost 7 bases, with 16 bases spanning the gap. The CDR3 extends over 14 amino acids.

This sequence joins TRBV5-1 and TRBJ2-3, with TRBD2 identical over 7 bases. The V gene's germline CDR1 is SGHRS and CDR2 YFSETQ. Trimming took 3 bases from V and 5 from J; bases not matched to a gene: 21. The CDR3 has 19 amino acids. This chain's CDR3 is CASSYGVGLGHPAGDTQYF. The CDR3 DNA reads TGCGCCAGCAGCTACGGCGTTGGACTAGGACACCCGGCCGGAGATACGCAGTATTTT.